Below, 28 T cell receptor beta chains from the same sample are listed, as sequenced in a study of shared clonotypes between healthy human individuals. Here immunoSEQ multiplex PCR was the method, and the copy in TCRdb shows in-frame clones only, minus some. The top ten hold 1.1% of the sample, which has more than 2 million clones, around 96% seen once. Naive CD8 cells lacked CD45RO and underwent positive selection for CCR7, leaving out terminally differentiated effector memory CD45RA+ cells. Source material: naive CD8+ T cells sorted from blood. Receptor source: a young man in good health.

This sequence joins TRBV6-5 and TRBJ2-5; 8 nucleotides agree with TRBD2. CDR1 MNHEY and CDR2 SVGAGI come from the germline V gene. Trimming took 2 bases from V and 5 from J; bases not matched to a gene: 7. This CDR3 is 15 amino acids long. Written as DNA, the CDR3 is TGTGCCAGCAGTTACGAGCGGGGGCCAGGGGAGACCCAGTACTTC. Amino acid sequence: CASSYERGPGETQYF.

The chain joins TRBV9 to TRBJ1-1; D is uncertain. The germline V gene has CDR1 SGDLS and CDR2 YYNGEE. The V end lost 0 bases, the J end lost 5 bases, and 11 bases lay between the germline ends. CDR3 size: 14 residues. Here the CDR3 reads CASSVVTGPTEAFF. The CDR3 DNA is TGTGCCAGCAGCGTAGTAACCGGGCCTACTGAAGCTTTCTTT. Full variable domain (missing parts from reference TRBV9 and TRBJ1-1): DSGVTQTPKHLITATGQRVTLRCSPRSGDLSVYWYQQSLDQGLQFLIQYYNGEERAKGNILERFSAQQFPDLHSELNLSSLELGDSALYFCASSVVTGPTEAFFGQGTRLTVV.

This rearrangement joins TRBV6-5 to TRBJ1-2; 8 nucleotides match TRBD1. CDR3 size: 12 residues. J was trimmed by 4 bases and V by 7 bases; bases with no gene match: 2. The V gene's germline CDR1 is MNHEY and CDR2 SVGAGI. The CDR3 sequence: CASTGQGYGYTF. In nucleotides, the CDR3 is TGTGCCAGCACTGGACAGGGCTATGGCTACACCTTC.

This clone showed up just a few times. The identical CDR3 is also encoded by other nucleotide sequences in the sample. V is TRBV5-6 and J is TRBJ1-6, with no clear D. Germline CDR1 reads SGHDT; CDR2 reads YYEEEE. This CDR3 contains 13 residues. V lost 0 bases, J lost 5 bases, and 3 bases lay in between. The CDR3 sequence: CASSLGDNSPLHF. The DNA for the CDR3 is TGTGCCAGCAGCTTGGGGGATAATTCACCCCTCCACTTT.

The chain couples TRBV2 to TRBJ2-5; TRBD1 aligns across 9 bases. V trimming: 1 base; J trimming: 5 bases; junction bases outside the gene matches: 2. Germline loops: CDR1 SNHLY, CDR2 FYNNEI. The CDR3 runs to 14 residues. The CDR3 region is CASSEDRGHETQYF. CDR3 nucleotide sequence: TGTGCCAGCAGTGAAGACAGGGGGCATGAGACCCAGTACTTC.

The rearrangement joins TRBV28 to TRBJ2-5, with 15 nucleotides matching TRBD2. CDR3 length: 22 residues. Germline loops: CDR1 MDHEN, CDR2 SYDVKM. Germline trimming cut 6 bases from V and 4 bases from J; bases unmatched to any gene: 24. The CDR3 spells CASRLLRGIIGTSGGSGETQYF. In nucleotides, the CDR3 is TGTGCCAGCAGATTACTAAGGGGAATCATAGGGACTAGCGGGGGGAGTGGAGAGACCCAGTACTTC.

The CDR3 region has the DNA TGCGCCAGCAGCCAGGGGATACAGGGAATAAACACTGAAGCTTTCTTT. Translating gives CASSQGIQGINTEAFF. The chain recombines TRBV4-3 with TRBJ1-1; tentatively, D is TRBD1 (6 bases). Deletions cut 3 bases from V and 2 bases from J, with 16 bases between. Germline assignment: CDR1 LGHNA and CDR2 YSLEER. CDR3 size: 16 residues.

With respect to this clone: The same CDR3 arises from other DNA sequences in this sample as well. The rearrangement joins TRBV4-1 to TRBJ1-2; TRBD1 might be the D (5 bases). The germline V gene has CDR1 MGHRA and CDR2 YSYEKL. The CDR3 consists of 14 residues. Trimming took 2 bases from V and 2 from J, leaving 9 bases between them. The CDR3 protein is CASSQRQGNYGYTF. The CDR3 nucleotides read TGCGCCAGCAGCCAAAGGCAGGGAAACTATGGCTACACCTTC.

The chain uses TRBV28 and TRBJ1-1; no firm D call. V was cut by 2 bases and J by 8 bases, with 15 bases left in between. Germline V gene lookup returns CDR1 MDHEN and CDR2 SYDVKM. The CDR3 is made up of 14 amino acids. The CDR3 region has the DNA TGTGCCAGCAGTTTACTGCTGCAAGGTCCCGAAGCTTTCTTT. Its translation: CASSLLLQGPEAFF.

The DNA of the CDR3 is TGTGCCAGCAGCCCTCAGGGGAACACTGAAGCTTTCTTT. It translates to CASSPQGNTEAFF. The genes are TRBV7-8 and TRBJ1-1; D is possibly TRBD1 (5 bases). V was shortened by 5 bases and J by 1 base, with 8 bases between the two germline ends. Germline CDR1 reads SGHVS; CDR2 reads FQNEAQ. This CDR3 has 13 amino acids.

This chain joins TRBV6-6 and TRBJ2-3; D is unresolved. The CDR3 length is 12 residues. Germline V gene data show CDR1 as MNHNY and CDR2 as SVGAGI (reference sequence). V was shortened by 4 bases and J by 6 bases, with 8 bases between the two germline ends. The CDR3 region is CASSLPWDTQYF. DNA of the CDR3: TGTGCCAGCAGTTTGCCTTGGGATACGCAGTATTTT.

This clone is a singleton in its sample. This chain joins TRBV18 and TRBJ1-2; D gene uncertain. CDR1 is KGHSH and CDR2 is LQKENI in the germline V gene. Trimming removed 0 bases at V and 4 bases at J, with 9 bases between. The CDR3 runs 14 residues. The CDR3 sequence is CASSPPTEIYGYTF. The CDR3 DNA is TGTGCCAGCTCACCACCGACGGAGATCTATGGCTACACCTTC.

V gene TRBV7-8 combines with J gene TRBJ2-2; 7 bases are shared with TRBD2. V was pared by 5 bases and J by 3 bases, with 12 bases of the junction left unmatched. CDR1 and CDR2 (germline): SGHVS, FQNEAQ. The CDR3 contains 17 residues. For the CDR3, the DNA is TGTGCCAGCAGCCGAGAGGTTGGCGGGGGATACACCGGGGAGCTGTTTTTT. Amino acids: CASSREVGGGYTGELFF.

The chain joins TRBV19 to TRBJ1-2; no clear D gene. Germline V gene data show CDR1 as LNHDA and CDR2 as SQIVND (reference sequence). CDR3 length equals 14 residues. The V gene lost 6 bases and the J gene lost 3 bases, with 14 bases spanning the gap. The CDR3 spells CASSQGGDYYGYTF. The CDR3 bases are TGTGCCAGTAGCCAAGGAGGCGATTACTATGGCTACACCTTC.

Only a few counts were recorded for this clone. The chain recombines TRBV13 with TRBJ1-4, with 7 bases lining up with TRBD1. Germline lookup yields CDR1 PRHDT and CDR2 FYEKMQ (reference sequence). The CDR3 covers 14 residues. V lost 5 bases, J lost 3 bases, and 3 bases stayed unmatched. Written as DNA, the CDR3 is TGTGCCAGCAGCGAACAGGGGCCTAATGAAAAACTGTTTTTT. Protein sequence: CASSEQGPNEKLFF.

The chain's CDR3 is CASQYSGSSYNEQFF. The CDR3 DNA reads as TGTGCCAGCCAGTATAGCGGAAGCTCCTACAATGAGCAGTTCTTC. The chain uses TRBV2 and TRBJ2-1; weak D call: TRBD2 (6 bases). Germline values: CDR1 SNHLY, CDR2 FYNNEI. The CDR3 runs to 15 residues. V was cut by 8 bases and J by 0 bases, with 14 bases left in between.

Notes on this clone: Within the sample, other DNA sequences also encode this same CDR3. This sequence joins TRBV10-3 and TRBJ2-7; 8 nucleotides line up with TRBD1. This CDR3 has 13 residues. V was clipped by 2 bases and J by 4 bases; unmatched bases: 1. Per the germline V gene, CDR1 is ENHRY and CDR2 is SYGVKD. CDR3 nucleotides: TGTGCCATCAGTGAGGGACAGGGATACGAGCAGTACTTC. It encodes CAISEGQGYEQYF.

The count of this clone is one. The chain carries TRBV19 and TRBJ2-2, with D perhaps TRBD1 (6 bases). Germline V gene lookup returns CDR1 LNHDA and CDR2 SQIVND (reference sequence). Trimming took off 5 bases at V and 6 bases at J, with 10 bases between the two ends. The CDR3 extends over 13 amino acids. CDR3 amino acids: CASSLGGAGELFF. The CDR3 region has the DNA TGTGCCAGTAGTCTAGGGGGAGCCGGGGAGCTGTTTTTT.

V is TRBV7-9 and J is TRBJ2-5; D might be TRBD2 (5 bases). Germline assignment: CDR1 SEHNR and CDR2 FQNEAQ (reference sequence). The V and J ends lost 5 bases and 2 bases respectively, with 18 bases between them. The CDR3 runs to 16 residues. The CDR3 sequence: CASSPRVWETQETQYF. The CDR3 coding sequence is TGTGCCAGCAGCCCGAGAGTATGGGAGACACAAGAGACCCAGTACTTC.

For this clone: Additional DNA sequences in this sample encode the identical CDR3. The chain combines TRBV9 with TRBJ1-1; 7 positions match TRBD1. The CDR3 has 12 residues. Losses at the gene ends were 0 bases for V and 8 bases for J; bases not matched to a gene: 1. The germline gives CDR1 SGDLS, CDR2 YYNGEE. CDR3 protein: CASSVGGGEAFF. In DNA form, the CDR3 reads TGTGCCAGCAGCGTAGGAGGGGGCGAAGCTTTCTTT.

This clone has only one observation. The genes are TRBV7-9 and TRBJ1-1; 7 bases are shared with TRBD1. Looked up from germline, CDR1 is SEHNR and CDR2 is FQNEAQ (reference sequence). CDR3 size: 16 residues. With 1 base clipped from V and 0 bases from J, the junction kept 5 bases outside the gene matches. CDR3 sequence reads: CASSLGQGIMNTEAFF. The CDR3 DNA reads TGTGCCAGCAGCTTAGGACAGGGTATCATGAACACTGAAGCTTTCTTT. Together with reference TRBV7-9 and TRBJ1-1, the CDR3 gives the full variable domain: DTGVSQNPRHKITKRGQNVTFRCDPISEHNRLYWYRQTLGQGPEFLTYFQNEAQLEKSRLLSDRFSAERPKGSFSTLEIQRTEQGDSAMYLCASSLGQGIMNTEAFFGQGTRLTVV.

Details on this clone: Within the sample, other DNA sequences also encode this same CDR3. V usage is TRBV6-5 and J usage is TRBJ1-1; D possibly corresponds to TRBD1 (5 bases). This CDR3 spans 14 amino acids. Trimming took 2 bases from V and 1 from J, leaving 8 bases between them. CDR1 and CDR2 from the germline V gene are MNHEY and SVGAGI. The chain's CDR3 is CASSYQGWNTEAFF. In DNA, the CDR3 is TGTGCCAGCAGTTACCAGGGCTGGAACACTGAAGCTTTCTTT.

V gene TRBV6-6 combines with J gene TRBJ2-3; D unresolved. Germline V gene data show CDR1 as MNHNY and CDR2 as SVGAGI (reference sequence). Trimming removed 7 bases at V and 4 bases at J, with 15 bases between. This CDR3 is built from 14 residues. CDR3 loop: CASIDSVVADTQYF. For the CDR3, the DNA is TGTGCCAGCATCGATAGTGTAGTTGCAGATACGCAGTATTTT.

The CDR3 protein is CASSWGDPGGAEAFF. In DNA form, the CDR3 reads TGCGCCAGCAGCTGGGGTGACCCGGGGGGTGCTGAAGCTTTCTTT. This chain connects TRBV5-1 to TRBJ1-1; possibly TRBD1 for D (5 bases). Trimming took 3 bases from V and 6 from J, leaving 18 bases between them. This CDR3 comprises 15 residues. Per the germline V gene, CDR1 is SGHRS and CDR2 is YFSETQ.

J is TRBJ2-1 and V is TRBV5-6, with D perhaps TRBD1 (6 bases). CDR3 length: 15 amino acids. Germline V gene sequence: CDR1 SGHDT, CDR2 YYEEEE. Trimming removed 0 bases at V and 7 bases at J, with 14 bases between. CDR3 sequence (DNA): TGTGCCAGCAGCTTGGCCCCACAGGGATGGAATGAGCAGTTCTTC. It encodes CASSLAPQGWNEQFF. The variable domain in full, with the rest retrieved from reference TRBV5-6 and TRBJ2-1, is DAGVTQSPTHLIKTRGQQVTLRCSPKSGHDTVSWYQQALGQGPQFIFQYYEEEERQRGNFPDRFSGHQFPNYSSELNVNALLLGDSALYLCASSLAPQGWNEQFFGPGTRLTVL.

The CDR3 region has the DNA TGTGCCAGCAGTCCCCGGTATGGGGTGGCCAATTGGGAGACCCAGTACTTC. It translates to CASSPRYGVANWETQYF. V usage is TRBV27 and J usage is TRBJ2-5; the D is unclear. The V and J ends lost 5 bases and 5 bases respectively, with 24 bases between them. The CDR3 spans 17 residues. Germline loops: CDR1 MNHEY, CDR2 SMNVEV (reference sequence).

The V call is TRBV7-9, the J call TRBJ1-6; no firm D call. The CDR3 length is 16 residues. Trimming took 5 bases from V and 9 from J, leaving 20 bases between them. Germline CDR1 and CDR2: SEHNR and FQNEAQ (reference sequence). The CDR3 reads CASSTVGGSKGSPLHF. The CDR3 bases are TGTGCCAGCAGCACCGTAGGAGGGTCGAAGGGTTCACCCCTCCACTTT.

The J gene is TRBJ2-4, the V gene TRBV10-3, with D unclear. This CDR3 has 16 amino acids. Germline V CDR1 and CDR2: ENHRY, SYGVKD. Trimming removed 5 bases at V and 0 bases at J, with 14 bases between. The CDR3 nucleotides are TGTGCCATCAGTCCCATGGAAATCTTAGCCAAAAACATTCAGTACTTC. Translating it yields CAISPMEILAKNIQYF.